This paragraph covers one T cell receptor (beta chain) sequence. Other DNA sequences within the sample encode an identical CDR3. The sample is drawn from a study of blood T cell repertoires in COVID-19. Germline CDR1 is MNHEY and CDR2 is SVGAGI. This CDR3 is built from 13 residues. Trimming took off 3 bases at V and 0 bases at J, with 6 bases between the two ends. The data were produced by immunoSEQ multiplex PCR, yet TCRdb's version contains in-frame clones alone and is incomplete. Among about 270,000 clones listed, approximately 87% were seen once. The source material was peripheral blood. The chain employs TRBV6-5 and TRBJ2-7; D gene ambiguous. The sequence was collected from a woman aged 25 to 39 with COVID-19, enrolled during active disease. CDR3 sequence (DNA): TGTGCCAGCAGTTATTCCAGCTCCTACGAGCAGTACTTC. Translated: CASSYSSSYEQYF.